The TCR beta chain under discussion was sequenced for a study of blood T cells in healthy people across ages. This CDR3 is built from 12 residues. V was pared by 3 bases and J by 10 bases, with 10 bases between. CDR1 and CDR2 from the germline V gene are DFQATT and SNEGSKA (reference sequence). This clonotype was recorded many times. Through a sample-barcoded 5' primer and a J-beta primer mix, a second PCR was run for roughly 7 to 11 cycles. A tag from a template-switch adaptor with 12 random nucleotides marked each cDNA molecule. Using its own MiXCR run on the 5' RACE reads, TCRdb lists one record per CDR3 protein. The sample has more than 800,000 distinct CDR3 sequences; 25% to 30% are singletons.

The gene calls are TRBV20-1 and TRBJ1-6, with D possibly matching TRBD1 (6 bases). Sequencing used blood. The clonotype was recovered from an elderly woman in good health. The CDR3 DNA sequence: TGCAGTGCTAGTATGGGGGGCTCACCCCTCCACTTT. This gives the protein CSASMGGSPLHF.